The next 11 T cell receptor beta chains were all read from a single sample in a study of cytomegalovirus exposure and HLA in healthy donors. The PCR ran on 60 Vbeta and 13 Jbeta primers. Here immunoSEQ multiplex PCR was the method, and the copy in TCRdb shows in-frame clones only, minus some. The sample has roughly 130,000 clones; more than 60% are singletons. Sequenced input: PBMCs. These receptors all come from a woman aged 55-70 years in good health and CMV-seronegative.

The table lists this clone with a count of one. The rearrangement uses TRBV7-8 and TRBJ1-1, with D unclear. V shed 3 bases and J shed 2 bases, with 7 bases lying between them. The CDR3 is made up of 13 amino acids. Germline V gives CDR1 SGHVS, CDR2 FQNEAQ. CDR3 residues: CASSFAGNTEAFF. The CDR3 nucleotides read TGTGCCAGCAGCTTCGCGGGAAACACTGAAGCTTTCTTT. The variable domain in full, with the rest retrieved from reference TRBV7-8 and TRBJ1-1, is GAGVSQSPRYKVAKRGQDVALRCDPISGHVSLFWYQQALGQGPEFLTYFQNEAQLDKSGLPSDRFFAERPEGSVSTLKIQRTQQEDSAVYLCASSFAGNTEAFFGQGTRLTVV.

V and J are TRBV5-1 and TRBJ2-7; TRBD2 aligns across 8 bases. The V and J ends lost 0 bases and 3 bases, in that order; junction bases with no gene match: 2. The CDR3 totals 14 residues. From germline, CDR1 is SGHRS and CDR2 YFSETQ. CDR3 in DNA: TGCGCCAGCAGCTTGGAGCGGGGGAACTACGAGCAGTACTTC. Protein product: CASSLERGNYEQYF.

The V gene is TRBV10-3, the J gene TRBJ1-5, with 9 bases aligning to TRBD1. After removal of 4 bases from V and 5 bases from J, the junction contained 3 bases not matched to a gene. The CDR3 length is 14 residues. The germline CDR1 and CDR2 sequences are ENHRY and SYGVKD. The CDR3, as DNA: TGTGCCATCAGTGTGGGACAGGGTGATCAGCCCCAGCATTTT. Translating it yields CAISVGQGDQPQHF.

This rearrangement joins TRBV2 to TRBJ1-1; 7 bases fit TRBD1. Germline trimming cut 7 bases from V and 3 bases from J; bases unmatched to any gene: 8. The CDR3 sequence is 14 residues long. Germline assignment: CDR1 SNHLY and CDR2 FYNNEI. CDR3 bases: TGTGCCAGCAACCGGGACAGAGGGTACACTGAAGCTTTCTTT. Protein: CASNRDRGYTEAFF.

This clone was recorded a few times. This chain connects TRBV30 to TRBJ1-4; D gene ambiguous. The V end was cut by 3 bases, the J end by 8 bases, with 10 bases between. The CDR3 runs to 12 residues. Germline CDR1 and CDR2: GTSNPN and SVGIG (reference sequence). The CDR3 nucleotides read TGTGCCTGGAGGCTACTATGGGAAAAACTGTTTTTT. It yields the protein CAWRLLWEKLFF.

In its sample, this clone was seen a few times. V usage is TRBV27 and J usage is TRBJ1-6; the D gene is possibly TRBD1 (5 bases). The CDR3 runs 14 residues. V was cut by 5 bases and J by 4 bases, with 9 bases left in between. Germline assignment: CDR1 MNHEY and CDR2 SMNVEV (reference sequence). CDR3 loop: CASSPQAYNSPLHF. The CDR3 coding sequence is TGTGCCAGCAGTCCACAGGCTTATAATTCACCCCTCCACTTT.

This clone was seen once. V gene TRBV6-5 combines with J gene TRBJ2-7, with D possibly TRBD1 on 6 matching bases. The CDR3 consists of 13 residues. Germline CDR1 is MNHEY and CDR2 is SVGAGI. The V end was cut by 5 bases, the J end by 6 bases, with 14 bases between. The CDR3 DNA reads as TGTGCCAGCAGTCTCTTACAGGGTGGCGAGCAGTACTTC. Protein sequence: CASSLLQGGEQYF.

This clone has only one observation. The chain has TRBV27 and TRBJ2-7; possible D gene TRBD2, 6 bases. Trimming pared 7 bases from V and 2 bases from J, leaving 15 bases between. Looked up from germline, CDR1 is MNHEY and CDR2 is SMNVEV (reference sequence). The CDR3 is made up of 14 amino acids. The CDR3 nucleotides are TGTGCCAGCACTCCCCCGGGGGTAACCTACGAGCAGTACTTC. Translated: CASTPPGVTYEQYF.

The chain carries TRBV6-5 and TRBJ1-1; 7 positions match TRBD1. In germline, CDR1 is MNHEY, CDR2 SVGAGI. Germline trimming cut 0 bases from V and 0 bases from J; bases unmatched to any gene: 4. The CDR3 is 16 amino acids. The CDR3 DNA reads as TGTGCCAGCAGTTACTCCCTGGACAGGTTGAACACTGAAGCTTTCTTT. Amino acid sequence: CASSYSLDRLNTEAFF.

The rearrangement uses TRBV7-9 and TRBJ2-7; D not certain. The CDR3 sequence is 11 residues long. In germline, CDR1 is SEHNR, CDR2 FQNEAQ (reference sequence). V was pared by 1 base and J by 7 bases, with 5 bases between. This CDR3 is CASSLDREQYF. The CDR3 DNA follows: TGTGCCAGCAGCTTAGACCGGGAGCAGTACTTC.

The V and J genes are TRBV7-2 and TRBJ2-6; possible D gene TRBD1, 5 bases. The germline gives CDR1 SGHTA, CDR2 FQGNSA. This CDR3 is 16 amino acids long. V was cut by 1 base and J by 2 bases, with 9 bases left in between. Here the CDR3 DNA reads TGTGCCAGCAGCTTAGGGTCAGGGACTGGGGCCAACGTCCTGACTTTC. Residues: CASSLGSGTGANVLTF.